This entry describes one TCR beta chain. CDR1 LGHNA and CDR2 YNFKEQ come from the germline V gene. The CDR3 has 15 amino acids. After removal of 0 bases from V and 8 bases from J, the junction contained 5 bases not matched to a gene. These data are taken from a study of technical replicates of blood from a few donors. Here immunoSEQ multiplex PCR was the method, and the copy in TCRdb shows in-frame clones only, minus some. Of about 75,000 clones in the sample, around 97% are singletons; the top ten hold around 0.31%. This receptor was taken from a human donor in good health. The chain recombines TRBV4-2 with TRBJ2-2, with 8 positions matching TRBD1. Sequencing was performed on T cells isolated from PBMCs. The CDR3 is CASSQETGEAGELFF. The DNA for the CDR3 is TGTGCCAGCAGCCAAGAGACAGGGGAGGCAGGGGAGCTGTTTTTT.